A single sample is the source of the 32 T cell receptor beta chains below, sequenced in a study of blood T cell repertoires in COVID-19. Profiled with immunoSEQ multiplex PCR; TCRdb holds only in-frame clones, not every one. Counted here are over 150,000 clones, 80% to 85% occurring once; the ten biggest clones make up roughly 9%. Sequencing used peripheral blood. These receptors were taken from a woman over 75 with active or convalescent COVID-19.

CDR3 coding DNA: TGTGCCAGCAGCTTGTGGGGGGAAAAGCCAGCTTTCTTT. As protein: CASSLWGEKPAFF. The chain combines TRBV5-4 with TRBJ1-1; D possibly corresponds to TRBD1 (5 bases). Trimming took 1 base from V and 10 from J, leaving 14 bases between them. The CDR3 sequence is 13 residues long. In germline, CDR1 is SGHNT, CDR2 YYREEE (reference sequence).

This clone has just one count. This chain joins TRBV27 and TRBJ1-2; no reliable D call. Per germline, CDR1 MNHEY and CDR2 SMNVEV (reference sequence). The CDR3 loop spans 13 amino acids. Trimming stripped 4 bases from V and 4 bases from J, with 10 bases between. The CDR3 loop is CASSSRGSYGYTF. The DNA for the CDR3 is TGTGCCAGCAGTTCCCGGGGAAGCTATGGCTACACCTTC.

This chain joins TRBV10-2 and TRBJ1-3; D perhaps matches TRBD1 (6 bases). Trimming pared 2 bases from V and 4 bases from J, leaving 12 bases between. Germline assignment: CDR1 WSHSY and CDR2 SAAADI. The CDR3 is 15 amino acids. CDR3 residues: CASSETPGAGNTIYF. In DNA, the CDR3 is TGCGCCAGCAGTGAGACGCCAGGGGCCGGAAACACCATATATTTT.

CDR3 amino acids: CASSLQGATGNTIYF. CDR3 sequence (DNA): TGTGCCAGCAGTTTACAGGGGGCGACTGGAAACACCATATATTTT. The chain couples TRBV2 to TRBJ1-3, with 9 nucleotides matching TRBD1. From germline, CDR1 is SNHLY and CDR2 FYNNEI. V shed 5 bases, J shed 2 bases, and the junction held 4 bases outside the gene matches. This CDR3 is 15 amino acids long.

The CDR3 spells CASSYAEQNSPLHF. The CDR3 coding sequence is TGTGCCAGCAGTTACGCGGAACAAAATTCACCCCTCCACTTT. V and J are TRBV6-6 and TRBJ1-6, with D hard to call. V dropped 2 bases and J dropped 7 bases, with 9 bases sitting between them. CDR1 and CDR2 from the germline V gene are MNHNY and SVGAGI (reference sequence). The CDR3 contains 14 residues.

This clone was seen a single time. The chain uses TRBV4-3 and TRBJ2-7, with 7 bases identical to TRBD1. This CDR3 is 13 amino acids long. V lost 4 bases and J lost 6; bases outside the gene matches: 6. Germline assignment: CDR1 LGHNA and CDR2 YSLEER. CDR3 in DNA: TGCGCCAGCAGCCTGAGTAGGGACAGCGAGCAGTACTTC. This gives the protein CASSLSRDSEQYF.

V and J are TRBV21-1 and TRBJ1-6. TRBV21-1 is an annotated pseudogene. The length of the CDR3 is 18 residues. For the CDR3, the DNA is TGTGCCAGCAGCGCCCACCGCGGTAGCCTCCCCTTTATTTCACCCCTCCACTTT. Translated, it gives CASSAHRGSLPFISPLHF.

The J gene is TRBJ2-7, the V gene TRBV19, with a tentative D call TRBD1 (5 bases). CDR1 is LNHDA and CDR2 is SQIVND in the germline V gene (reference sequence). V was cut by 10 bases and J by 3 bases, with 13 bases left in between. This CDR3 has 12 amino acids. CDR3 DNA sequence: TGTGCCACCTCGGACAAACTCTACGAGCAGTACTTC. It codes for CATSDKLYEQYF.

The chain joins TRBV5-1 to TRBJ1-4; D possibly corresponds to TRBD1 (5 bases). Germline-derived CDR1 and CDR2 are SGHRS and YFSETQ. The CDR3 is 16 amino acids. Trimming left V 4 bases short and J 2 bases short, with 15 bases between. CDR3 region: CASSLNRQPTNEKLFF. CDR3 in DNA: TGCGCCAGCAGCCTGAACCGACAGCCGACTAATGAAAAACTGTTTTTT.

This clone turned up a few times. This chain connects TRBV5-1 to TRBJ2-2; TRBD2 aligns across 8 bases. The J segment lost 7 bases and the V segment lost 5 bases, leaving 13 bases of the junction unmatched. The CDR3 runs to 16 residues. Germline V gene sequence: CDR1 SGHRS, CDR2 YFSETQ. The CDR3 region has the DNA TGCGCCAGCAGGCAGGCGGTAGCGGGGAATGACGGGGAGCTGTTTTTT. Translating gives CASRQAVAGNDGELFF.

CDR3 sequence reads: CASSAHRDRGPLRFGQPQHF. CDR3 bases: TGTGCCAGCAGCGCCCACAGGGACAGGGGACCTCTACGCTTTGGGCAGCCCCAGCATTTT. The chain employs TRBV9 and TRBJ1-5, with TRBD1 identical over 10 bases. V lost 3 bases, J lost 7 bases, and 22 bases stayed unmatched. Germline CDR1 reads SGDLS; CDR2 reads YYNGEE. The CDR3 is 20 amino acids.

This clone has a single count. This chain links TRBV7-9 with TRBJ1-6; D is possibly TRBD1 (5 bases). V was clipped by 0 bases and J by 11 bases, with 14 bases between them. The V gene's germline CDR1 is SEHNR and CDR2 FQNEAQ (reference sequence). This CDR3 is built from 15 residues. CDR3 loop: CASSLAGGGFPPLHF. CDR3 coding DNA: TGTGCCAGCAGCTTAGCCGGGGGAGGGTTTCCACCCCTCCACTTT.

The count of this clone is one. The genes are TRBV4-2 and TRBJ1-6; D remains ambiguous. The V gene lost 0 bases and the J gene lost 3 bases, with 6 bases spanning the gap. The germline V gene encodes CDR1 LGHNA and CDR2 YNFKEQ. CDR3 size: 15 residues. For the CDR3, the DNA is TGTGCCAGCAGCCAAGATAAAAACTATAATTCACCCCTCCACTTT. This gives the protein CASSQDKNYNSPLHF.

The J gene is TRBJ2-1, the V gene TRBV6-2 or TRBV6-3, with 8 bases matching TRBD2. With V trimmed by 5 bases and J by 8 bases, 11 bases remained unmatched. CDR1 and CDR2 (germline): MNHEY, SVGEGT. The CDR3 totals 15 residues. In DNA, the CDR3 is TGTGCCAGCAGTCGCGGGGGGACCCCGGCCTATGAGCAGTTCTTC. It is translated as CASSRGGTPAYEQFF.

Only one count was recorded for this clone. The V call is TRBV19, the J call TRBJ2-3; D gene ambiguous. The V end was cut by 1 base, the J end by 0 bases, with 8 bases between. The CDR3 sequence is 15 residues long. Germline lookup yields CDR1 LNHDA and CDR2 SQIVND (reference sequence). CDR3 sequence: CASSIGTVSTDTQYF. For the CDR3, the DNA is TGTGCCAGTAGTATAGGAACGGTAAGCACAGATACGCAGTATTTT.

The DNA of the CDR3 is TGTGCCAGCAGAGGGACTGTCAACTCTGGAAACACCATATATTTT. Residues: CASRGTVNSGNTIYF. The chain employs TRBV2 and TRBJ1-3, with TRBD1 as a possible D gene (5 bases). CDR3 length: 15 amino acids. CDR1 is SNHLY, CDR2 FYNNEI, per germline. The ends were cut back, 6 bases at V and 0 bases at J, with 12 bases in the middle.

The chain uses TRBV2 and TRBJ1-5; D not resolved. CDR3 length equals 14 residues. The V end lost 3 bases, the J end lost 3 bases, and 9 bases lay between the germline ends. Germline V gives CDR1 SNHLY, CDR2 FYNNEI. CDR3 DNA: TGTGCCAGCAGTGAGAGGGTGGTCAATCAGCCCCAGCATTTT. Amino acids: CASSERVVNQPQHF.

As for this clone: Different DNA sequences within this sample yield the same CDR3. The CDR3 nucleotides read TGTGCCAGCAGCCTAGGACAGGCTTATGGCTACACCTTC. This gives the protein CASSLGQAYGYTF. V gene TRBV12-3 or TRBV12-4 combines with J gene TRBJ1-2; 7 bases are shared with TRBD1. The CDR3 has 13 residues. V gave up 6 bases and J gave up 5 bases; unmatched junction bases: 6.

V gene TRBV4-3 combines with J gene TRBJ2-7; D is unresolved. The CDR3 covers 13 residues. With 1 base removed from V and 3 bases from J, the gap between germline ends came to 7 bases. CDR1 and CDR2 from the germline V gene are LGHNA and YSLEER. CDR3 nucleotide sequence: TGCGCCAGCAGCCAAGGCCGGTTCTACGAGCAGTACTTC. Amino acids: CASSQGRFYEQYF.

This chain joins TRBV7-8 and TRBJ1-4; 7 positions agree with TRBD1. Germline V CDR1 and CDR2: SGHVS, FQNEAQ. Trimming took 5 bases from V and 6 from J; bases not matched to a gene: 9. The CDR3 consists of 15 residues. The CDR3 nucleotides are TGTGCCAGCAGCCCCTTCAGGGGGATCGATGAAAAACTGTTTTTT. Residues: CASSPFRGIDEKLFF.

The chain recombines TRBV6-4 with TRBJ2-3, with 8 bases identical to TRBD1. Germline assignment: CDR1 MRHNA and CDR2 SNTAGT. The CDR3 covers 17 residues. With 2 bases clipped from V and 0 bases from J, the junction kept 7 bases outside the gene matches. The CDR3 DNA sequence: TGTGCCAGCAGTGACACCCCGGGACAGGCAAGCACAGATACGCAGTATTTT. It encodes CASSDTPGQASTDTQYF.

The V and J genes are TRBV7-2 and TRBJ1-2, with 9 bases matching TRBD1. Germline-derived CDR1 and CDR2 are SGHTA and FQGNSA. The CDR3 contains 16 residues. Unmatched junction bases numbered 8, after V lost 1 base and J lost 5 bases. CDR3 nucleotide sequence: TGTGCCAGCAGCTTAGGAGTCGCACAGGGGGCATATGGCTACACCTTC. Translation gives CASSLGVAQGAYGYTF.

This clone was seen only a few times. The chain has TRBV19 and TRBJ2-7; 7 bases map to TRBD2. The CDR3 loop spans 15 amino acids. Germline assignment: CDR1 LNHDA and CDR2 SQIVND (reference sequence). Trimming cost V 2 bases and J 2 bases; bases outside gene matches: 6. CDR3 residues: CASSIRTRGAYEQYF. As DNA, the CDR3 is TGTGCCAGTAGTATAAGGACCCGGGGGGCCTACGAGCAGTACTTC.

V is TRBV6-2 or TRBV6-3 and J is TRBJ1-2, with a possible D match to TRBD1 (5 bases). Germline CDR1 reads MNHEY; CDR2 reads SVGEGT. CDR3 size: 13 residues. Trimming removed 5 bases at V and 5 bases at J, with 12 bases between. CDR3 in amino acids: CASSNDRTYGYTF. DNA for the CDR3: TGTGCCAGCAGTAACGACAGAACTTATGGCTACACCTTC.

The CDR3: CASSLEGNTEAFF. The DNA of the CDR3 is TGTGCCAGCAGCTTAGAGGGGAACACTGAAGCTTTCTTT. The rearrangement joins TRBV7-3 to TRBJ1-1, with unresolved D. CDR3 length equals 13 residues. Germline V gene sequence: CDR1 SGHTA, CDR2 FQGTGA. Trimming cost V 2 bases and J 1 base, with 5 bases left between them.

The V and J genes are TRBV9 and TRBJ1-4; TRBD1 agrees at 7 bases. Germline CDR1 is SGDLS and CDR2 is YYNGEE. Trimming removed 0 bases from V and 7 bases from J; junction bases left unmatched: 6. The CDR3 sequence is 15 residues long. The CDR3 loop is CASSVGGGGFEKLFF. CDR3 DNA sequence: TGTGCCAGCAGCGTAGGAGGGGGCGGTTTTGAAAAACTGTTTTTT.

This clone has just one count. The chain employs TRBV5-6 and TRBJ1-1; possible D gene TRBD1, 6 bases. Germline lookup yields CDR1 SGHDT and CDR2 YYEEEE. CDR3 length: 12 residues. V gave up 7 bases and J gave up 4 bases, with 11 bases separating them. CDR3 region: CASERGGTEAFF. The CDR3 region has the DNA TGTGCCAGCGAAAGAGGGGGCACTGAAGCTTTCTTT.

The V gene is TRBV11-3, the J gene TRBJ1-1, with a possible D match to TRBD1 (5 bases). With 1 base removed from V and 1 base from J, the gap between germline ends came to 13 bases. The CDR3 runs 16 residues. Germline loops: CDR1 SGHNT, CDR2 YENEEA. The CDR3 nucleotides are TGTGCCAGCAGCTTAGGCGTTGACAGCACGAACACTGAAGCTTTCTTT. Amino acid sequence: CASSLGVDSTNTEAFF.

The rearrangement uses TRBV10-3 and TRBJ1-2; tentatively, D is TRBD1 (5 bases). Trimming left V 6 bases short and J 8 bases short, with 16 bases between. Germline assignment: CDR1 ENHRY and CDR2 SYGVKD. The CDR3 is made up of 13 amino acids. The CDR3 region has the DNA TGTGCCATCAGGCCGGGAGGGGCGCAAGGCTACACCTTC. Amino acid sequence: CAIRPGGAQGYTF.

The chain employs TRBV19 and TRBJ1-3; D is ambiguous. Trimming removed 6 bases at V and 1 base at J, with 10 bases between. The germline V gene has CDR1 LNHDA and CDR2 SQIVND (reference sequence). This CDR3 is 14 amino acids long. The CDR3, as DNA: TGTGCCAGTAGCCTCAGTATGTCTGGAAACACCATATATTTT. As protein: CASSLSMSGNTIYF.

V gene TRBV25-1 combines with J gene TRBJ2-1; D may be TRBD2 (6 bases). From germline, CDR1 is MGHDK and CDR2 SYGVNS. V was cut by 3 bases and J by 2 bases, with 17 bases left in between. CDR3 length: 17 amino acids. The CDR3 sequence: CASSEQTRGGTYNEQFF. CDR3 nucleotide sequence: TGTGCCAGCAGTGAGCAGACTCGGGGAGGCACCTACAATGAGCAGTTCTTC.

The chain carries TRBV4-3 and TRBJ1-6; 12 nucleotides line up with TRBD1. The ends lost 1 base at V and 0 bases at J; junction bases unmatched: 7. This CDR3 contains 20 residues. Germline CDR1 reads LGHNA; CDR2 reads YSLEER. Here the CDR3 reads CASSQGWDRGHSSYNSPLHF. The CDR3 DNA is TGCGCCAGCAGCCAAGGATGGGACAGGGGGCATAGCTCCTATAATTCACCCCTCCACTTT.